Listed below are T cell receptor beta chains from one sample, sequenced in a study of OX40 agonist ivuxolimab in advanced cancers. Libraries were prepared by immunoSEQ multiplex PCR; TCRdb keeps only in-frame clonotypes and omits some of them. The repertoire holds some 86,000 clones, with more than 90% as singletons. The sequencing used CD4+ or CD8+ T cells sorted from blood, collected in a trial of the OX40 agonist ivuxolimab. The receptors stem from an adult with an advanced solid tumor such as melanoma, head and neck, liver or kidney cancer. CDR3s include the opening cysteine and the closing phenylalanine or tryptophan.

>TRBV27
CASSPSNREGYEQYF
>TRBV7-9
CASSKGLAGAFTDTQYF
>TRBV4-2
CASSQVSHTGGLQETQYF
>TRBV19
CASRRDPASWDEQYF
>TRBV7-3
CASSQLGGRETQYF
>TRBV10-3
CAISEAGTGELFF
>TRBV5-6
CASSLSGESAADTQYF
>TRBV7-9
CASSLGNYGYTF
>TRBV5-1
CASSPGQGYGYTF
>TRBV27
CASSAYRGGGTDTQYF
>TRBV30
CAWSVPGGATDTIYF
>TRBV28
CASRKPGQGDYEQYF
>TRBV6-5
CASISDREETQYF
>TRBV21-1
CASSASDTQYF
>TRBV7-9
CASSSRGGTAKMDGYTF
>TRBV5-1
CASSSGLAGLTYNEQFF
>TRBV15
CATSRDQQLSYNEQFF
>TRBV7-9
CASSWSIAGDLNEQFF
>TRBV15
CATSQARVPRGETQYF
>TRBV5-4
CASSSPGTGGVHTQYF
>TRBV6-1
CASRRDIQETQYF
>TRBV5-4
CASSPGLYNEQFF
>TRBV27
CASSFGRGSYTF
>TRBV6-6
CASSRPGTGAGNTIYF
>TRBV5-4
CASSPSSGSSYNEQFF
>TRBV7-3
CASSAGTSADTQYF
>TRBV10-3
CAISEARGTEAFF